Sequencing of this T cell receptor beta chain was carried out in a study of T cell repertoires in aging, cancer and after chemotherapy. Broader study findings: In cancer patients, declining TCR diversity with age involved lost richness and lost evenness.

This CDR3 contains 15 residues. V was pared by 5 bases and J by 3 bases, with 11 bases between. Germline V gene data show CDR1 as MDHEN and CDR2 as SYDVKM. TRB rearrangements spanning V, D and J were amplified using mixed TRB-A/B primers. TCRdb independently ran MiXCR on the multiplex PCR reads; one entry per CDR3 protein. The table shows over 8,500 distinct CDR3 sequences, with less than 25% occurring only once. A word on this clonotype: The antigen is unknown.

Amplification of TCR beta used genomic DNA extracted from peripheral blood. The source material was blood. The TCR sequence derives from a human donor in good health. This chain connects TRBV28 to TRBJ1-6; D is possibly TRBD1 (5 bases). CDR3: CASSVGHIYNSPLHF. Written as DNA, the CDR3 is TGTGCCAGCAGTGTTGGACATATCTATAATTCACCCCTCCACTTT.